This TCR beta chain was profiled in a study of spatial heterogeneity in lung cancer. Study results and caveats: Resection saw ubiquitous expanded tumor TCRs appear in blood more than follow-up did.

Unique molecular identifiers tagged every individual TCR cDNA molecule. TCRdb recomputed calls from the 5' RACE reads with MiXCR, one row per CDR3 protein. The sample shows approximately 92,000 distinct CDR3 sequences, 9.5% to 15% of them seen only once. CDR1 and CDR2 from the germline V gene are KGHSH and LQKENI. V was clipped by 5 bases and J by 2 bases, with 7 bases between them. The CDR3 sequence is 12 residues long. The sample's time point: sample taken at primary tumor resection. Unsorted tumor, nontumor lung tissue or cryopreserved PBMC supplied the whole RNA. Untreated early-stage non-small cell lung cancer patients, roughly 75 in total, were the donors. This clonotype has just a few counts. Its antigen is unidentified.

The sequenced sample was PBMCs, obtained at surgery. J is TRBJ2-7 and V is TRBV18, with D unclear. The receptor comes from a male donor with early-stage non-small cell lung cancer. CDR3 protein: CASSSPTYEQYF. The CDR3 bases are TGTGCCAGCTCATCTCCAACCTACGAGCAGTACTTC.